The 2 T cell receptor beta chains below all came from one sample that was sequenced in a study of shared clonotypes between healthy human individuals. CD8 cells classed as naive were CD45RO-negative and positively selected for CCR7, excluding terminally differentiated effector memory CD45RA+ cells. Generated by immunoSEQ multiplex PCR, the TCRdb table keeps only in-frame clones and is missing some. The sample lists roughly 2 million clones, about 94% seen once, with 1% to 1.3% in the top ten. Sequencing input: naive CD8+ T cells sorted from blood. The origin of the receptors is a man aged 18-30 years in good health.

This chain joins TRBV6-5 and TRBJ2-3; 9 bases match TRBD1. CDR3 length: 15 amino acids. Germline V gives CDR1 MNHEY, CDR2 SVGAGI. Unmatched junction bases numbered 5, after V lost 1 base and J lost 6 bases. CDR3 nucleotides: TGTGCCAGCAGTTACTTCGGGACAGGGCGGGATACGCAGTATTTT. It specifies CASSYFGTGRDTQYF.

This clone was recorded once. Other DNA sequences from this sample encode an identical CDR3 as well. V is TRBV7-9 and J is TRBJ1-6, with 7 nucleotides matching TRBD1. The V gene end was trimmed by 1 base and the J gene end by 8 bases; junction bases not matched to a gene: 2. Germline V gene data show CDR1 as SEHNR and CDR2 as FQNEAQ (reference sequence). This CDR3 region has 14 residues. The CDR3: CASSLGQGDSPLHF. The CDR3 DNA reads as TGTGCCAGCAGCTTAGGGCAGGGGGATTCACCCCTCCACTTT.